This passage covers 31 T cell receptor beta chains from one sample sequenced in a study of blood T cells in healthy people across ages. With a J-beta primer mix and a sample-barcoded 5' primer, a second PCR ran about 6 to 11 cycles. MiXCR was run by TCRdb on the 5' RACE reads, yielding one entry per CDR3 protein. The data show roughly 790,000 distinct CDR3 sequences, 35% to 45% seen once. Specimen: blood. Every receptor here comes from a woman aged 60 to 75 in good health.

The J gene is TRBJ2-5, the V gene TRBV5-1, with TRBD1 matching 7 bases. The trim removed 1 base at V and 11 bases at J, leaving 14 bases unmatched. The CDR3 is made up of 15 amino acids. Germline V gene data show CDR1 as SGHRS and CDR2 as YFSETQ. CDR3 protein: CASSLWGTADNEQYF. CDR3 in DNA: TGCGCCAGCAGCTTGTGGGGGACAGCCGACAATGAGCAGTACTTC.

The V and J genes are TRBV7-2 and TRBJ2-1; D ambiguous. Per germline, CDR1 SGHTA and CDR2 FQGNSA. The CDR3 has 13 amino acids. Trimming stripped 5 bases from V and 0 bases from J, with 5 bases between. The CDR3 region is CASSTLSYNEQFF. The CDR3 DNA is TGTGCCAGCAGCACCCTCTCCTACAATGAGCAGTTCTTC.

The chain is built from TRBV6-1 and TRBJ1-2; 8 bases fit TRBD1. CDR1 is MNHNS, CDR2 SASEGT, per germline. This CDR3 region has 14 residues. The ends lost 4 bases at V and 7 bases at J; junction bases unmatched: 8. The CDR3 sequence is CASSAIGQGRGYTF. The CDR3 coding sequence is TGTGCCAGCAGTGCCATCGGACAGGGTCGTGGCTACACCTTC.

The V and J genes are TRBV29-1 and TRBJ1-1; D remains ambiguous. CDR1 is SQVTM and CDR2 is ANQGSEA in the germline V gene. The CDR3 contains 15 residues. V lost 2 bases, J lost 1 base, and 14 bases lay in between. CDR3 sequence reads: CSVERPSSWNTEAFF. The CDR3, as DNA: TGCAGCGTTGAACGCCCGAGCAGCTGGAACACTGAAGCTTTCTTT.

This chain links TRBV28 with TRBJ1-5; 7 bases are a match to TRBD1. Germline loops: CDR1 MDHEN, CDR2 SYDVKM. The ends lost 7 bases at V and 7 bases at J; junction bases unmatched: 4. CDR3 length: 12 amino acids. Here the CDR3 reads CASNRGRQPQHF. For the CDR3, the DNA is TGTGCCAGCAACAGGGGAAGACAGCCCCAGCATTTT.

V is TRBV20-1 and J is TRBJ2-1, with D unresolved. Germline loops: CDR1 DFQATT, CDR2 SNEGSKA (reference sequence). The V and J ends lost 0 bases and 8 bases respectively, with 11 bases between them. The CDR3 covers 13 residues. The DNA of the CDR3 is TGCAGTGCTAGAGATCTGGGCCCCGATGAGCAGTTCTTC. Its protein product is CSARDLGPDEQFF.

This clonotype was recorded many times. This chain joins TRBV27 and TRBJ2-7; TRBD2 is a possible D gene (7 bases). The germline V gene encodes CDR1 MNHEY and CDR2 SMNVEV (reference sequence). The CDR3 length is 15 residues. Trimming cost V 5 bases and J 3 bases, with 17 bases left between them. The CDR3 nucleotides read TGTGCCAGCAGTCCAAAGGGGGGGGATAGCTACGAGCAGTACTTC. Translation gives CASSPKGGDSYEQYF.

This clonotype was observed a few times. The chain combines TRBV5-1 with TRBJ2-3; D gene unclear. Germline V gene lookup returns CDR1 SGHRS and CDR2 YFSETQ. V was shortened by 0 bases and J by 5 bases, with 13 bases between the two germline ends. The length of the CDR3 is 15 residues. The DNA for the CDR3 is TGCGCCAGCAGCTTGGTTCTAATGGAAGGAGATACGCAGTATTTT. Translated: CASSLVLMEGDTQYF.

This sequence joins TRBV20-1 and TRBJ1-1; the D gene is possibly TRBD1 (6 bases). The length of the CDR3 is 13 residues. The V end lost 5 bases, the J end lost 4 bases, and 14 bases lay between the germline ends. Germline-derived CDR1 and CDR2 are DFQATT and SNEGSKA (reference sequence). The CDR3 coding sequence is TGCAGTGCTTCACAGGGTCTGAGCACTGAAGCTTTCTTT. As protein: CSASQGLSTEAFF.

This clonotype appeared many times. The chain couples TRBV5-1 to TRBJ2-3, with 7 bases identical to TRBD2. Losses at the gene ends were 5 bases for V and 1 base for J; bases not matched to a gene: 1. CDR1 SGHRS and CDR2 YFSETQ come from the germline V gene. This CDR3 is built from 13 residues. CDR3 in DNA: TGCGCCAGCAGACGGGGGGGCACAGATACGCAGTATTTT. Protein: CASRRGGTDTQYF. The full variable domain, its missing parts supplied by reference TRBV5-1 and TRBJ2-3, is KAGVTQTPRYLIKTRGQQVTLSCSPISGHRSVSWYQQTPGQGLQFLFEYFSETQRNKGNFPGRFSGRQFSNSRSEMNVSTLELGDSALYLCASRRGGTDTQYFGPGTRLTVL.

The rearrangement links TRBV5-1 to TRBJ1-5; unclear D gene. Germline CDR1 SGHRS, CDR2 YFSETQ. The CDR3 is 13 residues long. The V gene lost 3 bases and the J gene lost 5 bases, with 9 bases spanning the gap. The chain's CDR3 is CASSCIHDQPQHF. The CDR3 region has the DNA TGCGCCAGCAGCTGTATCCACGATCAGCCCCAGCATTTT. The entire variable domain, with the rest obtained from reference TRBV5-1 and TRBJ1-5, is as follows: KAGVTQTPRYLIKTRGQQVTLSCSPISGHRSVSWYQQTPGQGLQFLFEYFSETQRNKGNFPGRFSGRQFSNSRSEMNVSTLELGDSALYLCASSCIHDQPQHFGDGTRLSIL.

Concerning this clonotype itself: The junction departs from germline at one end; a sequencing error may be responsible. The chain uses TRBV5-1 and TRBJ2-3, with 15 bases fitting TRBD2. The CDR3 length is 16 residues. Per germline, CDR1 SGHRS and CDR2 YFSETQ. CDR3 sequence: CVSSRTSGGATDTQYF. The CDR3 DNA reads TGCGTCAGCAGCCGGACTAGCGGGGGGGCAACAGATACGCAGTATTTT.

Concerning this clonotype itself: This may be a read error: a much more frequent sequence differs by one nucleotide. The chain is built from TRBV13 and TRBJ2-1; D is perhaps TRBD1 or TRBD2 (5 bases each). The CDR3 spans 14 residues. In germline, CDR1 is PRHDT, CDR2 FYEKMQ (reference sequence). Trimming took 0 bases from V and 13 from J, leaving 16 bases between them. The CDR3 sequence: CASSLGRDGETQFF. Here the CDR3 DNA reads TGTGCCAGCAGCTTAGGCCGGGACGGGGAGACCCAGTTCTTC.

The V call is TRBV5-1, the J call TRBJ2-7; 7 positions match TRBD2. Germline V gene sequence: CDR1 SGHRS, CDR2 YFSETQ. CDR3 length: 16 residues. Unmatched junction bases numbered 9, after V lost 0 bases and J lost 3 bases. CDR3: CASSLGGFTSVYEQYF. CDR3 coding DNA: TGCGCCAGCAGCTTGGGAGGTTTCACTAGCGTCTACGAGCAGTACTTC. Complete variable domain (other parts from reference TRBV5-1 and TRBJ2-7): KAGVTQTPRYLIKTRGQQVTLSCSPISGHRSVSWYQQTPGQGLQFLFEYFSETQRNKGNFPGRFSGRQFSNSRSEMNVSTLELGDSALYLCASSLGGFTSVYEQYFGPGTRLTVT.

The sample holds a few counts of this clonotype. A junction boundary mismatches the germline segment, possibly from a read error. The chain carries TRBV12-3 or TRBV12-4 and TRBJ1-2; D uncertain. The CDR3 extends over 13 amino acids. CDR3: CACSSQTNYGYTF. CDR3 nucleotides: TGTGCCTGCAGTTCCCAGACTAACTATGGCTACACCTTC.

This chain links TRBV19 with TRBJ2-7; 7 positions agree with TRBD1. With 6 bases clipped from V and 5 bases from J, the junction kept 16 bases outside the gene matches. The length of the CDR3 is 16 residues. Looked up from germline, CDR1 is LNHDA and CDR2 is SQIVND (reference sequence). This chain's CDR3 is CASSRTGTEPSDEQYF. For the CDR3, the DNA is TGTGCCAGTAGCAGGACCGGGACAGAACCTTCCGACGAGCAGTACTTC.

This clonotype was detected only a few times. The genes are TRBV5-5 and TRBJ1-1; no definite D call. The germline V and J ends were trimmed by 4 bases and 8 bases, with 12 bases remaining between them. Germline CDR1 and CDR2: SGHKS and YYEKEE (reference sequence). The CDR3 extends over 12 amino acids. The CDR3 DNA reads TGTGCCAGCAGCGGATCGGGGTTAGAAGCTTTCTTT. This encodes CASSGSGLEAFF.

This clonotype was observed a single time. This sequence joins TRBV2 and TRBJ1-2; tentative D call: TRBD1 (6 bases). This CDR3 contains 11 residues. Trimming left V 6 bases short and J 7 bases short, with 9 bases between. CDR1 is SNHLY and CDR2 is FYNNEI in the germline V gene. CDR3 in amino acids: CASSPDSGYTF. In nucleotides, the CDR3 is TGTGCCAGCAGCCCGGACAGTGGCTACACCTTC.

The V and J genes are TRBV2 and TRBJ2-4; 7 nucleotides align to TRBD1. The end of the DNA aligns better with TRBJ2-7, so the J call may be wrong. Germline lookup yields CDR1 SNHLY and CDR2 FYNNEI. This CDR3 contains 14 residues. CDR3 sequence: CASGRGTEIYEQYF. CDR3 coding DNA: TGTGCCAGCGGGCGTGGGACAGAAATCTACGAGCAGTACTTC.

The chain links TRBV29-1 to TRBJ2-7, with D unclear. CDR3 length equals 12 residues. Trimming removed 4 bases from V and 7 bases from J, with 14 bases in between. Germline loops: CDR1 SQVTM, CDR2 ANQGSEA. Written as DNA, the CDR3 is TGCAGCGTTGCCCCCTCCTCTAGTGAGCAGTACTTC. This codes for CSVAPSSSEQYF.

This clonotype was detected a few times. The J gene is TRBJ2-3, the V gene TRBV27, with 14 bases identical to TRBD2. The germline V gene has CDR1 MNHEY and CDR2 SMNVEV (reference sequence). The V gene end was trimmed by 5 bases and the J gene end by 2 bases; junction bases not matched to a gene: 6. The CDR3 loop spans 17 amino acids. The CDR3 coding sequence is TGTGCCAGCAGTGCGACGACTAGCGGGGGGGCCACAGATACGCAGTATTTT. It encodes CASSATTSGGATDTQYF.

The chain uses TRBV6-6 and TRBJ1-5; unclear D gene. Germline V CDR1 and CDR2: MNHNY, SVGAGI (reference sequence). This CDR3 is built from 14 residues. Trimming took 7 bases from V and 2 from J, leaving 12 bases between them. The CDR3 sequence: CASTLYGGNQPQHF. For the CDR3, the DNA is TGTGCCAGCACCCTCTACGGTGGCAATCAGCCCCAGCATTTT.

The chain uses TRBV3-1 and TRBJ2-2; D unresolved. The CDR3 is 11 amino acids. The germline V gene has CDR1 LGHDT and CDR2 YNNKEL (reference sequence). Between the trimmed V and J ends, which lost 3 bases and 4 bases, there was a span of 0 bases. In nucleotides, the CDR3 is TGTGCCAGCAGCCACACCGGGGAGCTGTTTTTT. Its translation: CASSHTGELFF.

The J gene is TRBJ2-5, the V gene TRBV6-5; D unclear. The J call may not be correct, given that the DNA end is closer to TRBJ2-7. Germline V CDR1 and CDR2: MNHEY, SVGAGI. This CDR3 is built from 12 residues. The CDR3 nucleotides are TGTGCCAGCAGCCCCCCGGCTTCCGAGCAGTACTTC. Translating gives CASSPPASEQYF.

About this clonotype itself: One end of the junction fails to match germline, which may point to a read error. This chain connects TRBV11-3 to TRBJ2-7, with D perhaps matching TRBD1 or TRBD2 (5 bases each). Gene TRBJ2-4 matches the end of the DNA better, so the J call may be wrong. The CDR3 extends over 13 amino acids. Germline CDR1 SGHNT, CDR2 YENEEA. The CDR3: CAGSAGSRNIQYF. In nucleotides, the CDR3 is TGTGCCGGCAGTGCAGGGAGTCGGAACATTCAGTACTTC.

V and J are TRBV7-9 and TRBJ2-6, with a weak D call TRBD1 (5 bases). The CDR3 is 14 residues long. Trimming pared 5 bases from V and 12 bases from J, leaving 17 bases between. Germline values: CDR1 SEHNR, CDR2 FQNEAQ (reference sequence). This CDR3 reads CASSTGTGGSVLTF. As DNA, the CDR3 is TGTGCCAGCAGCACAGGAACGGGTGGTAGCGTCCTGACTTTC. Looking up the rest from reference TRBV7-9 and TRBJ2-6 gives the full variable domain: DTGVSQNPRHKITKRGQNVTFRCDPISEHNRLYWYRQTLGQGPEFLTYFQNEAQLEKSRLLSDRFSAERPKGSFSTLEIQRTEQGDSAMYLCASSTGTGGSVLTFGAGSRLTVL.

This chain links TRBV7-2 with TRBJ2-3, with 16 positions matching TRBD2. Germline assignment: CDR1 SGHTA and CDR2 FQGNSA. CDR3 size: 19 residues. V dropped 1 base and J dropped 4; count of bases not matched to a gene: 8. CDR3 nucleotides: TGTGCCAGCAGCTTAGGCCCCGGGACTAGCGGGAGGGTCCCAGATACGCAGTATTTT. It yields the protein CASSLGPGTSGRVPDTQYF.

CDR3 DNA sequence: TGCAGCGTTGAGGTCGAGGGTCATCAGCCCCAGCATTTT. Translated, it gives CSVEVEGHQPQHF. The V call is TRBV29-1, the J call TRBJ1-5; no clear D gene. Germline V gene data show CDR1 as SQVTM and CDR2 as ANQGSEA. Trimming removed 3 bases from V and 5 bases from J, with 11 bases in between. The length of the CDR3 is 13 residues.

This chain links TRBV20-1 with TRBJ2-2, with D hard to call. The germline CDR1 and CDR2 sequences are DFQATT and SNEGSKA (reference sequence). Between the trimmed V and J ends, which lost 4 bases and 5 bases, there was a span of 11 bases. CDR3 length equals 13 residues. The CDR3 region has the DNA TGCAGTGCTAAAATCGTTGGGACCGGGGAGCTGTTTTTT. It yields the protein CSAKIVGTGELFF.

This chain links TRBV7-3 with TRBJ2-1, with TRBD2 matching over 9 bases. Losses at the gene ends were 2 bases for V and 9 bases for J; bases not matched to a gene: 5. The germline gives CDR1 SGHTA, CDR2 FQGTGA. This CDR3 is 14 amino acids long. The chain's CDR3 is CASSLAGGPSEQFF. CDR3 in DNA: TGTGCCAGCAGCTTAGCGGGGGGGCCTAGTGAGCAGTTCTTC.

V usage is TRBV28 and J usage is TRBJ1-5, with a tentative D call TRBD1 (5 bases). Trimming removed 6 bases at V and 4 bases at J, with 16 bases between. From germline, CDR1 is MDHEN and CDR2 SYDVKM. This CDR3 spans 15 amino acids. CDR3 DNA sequence: TGTGCCAGCAGCCCGCCCAGGGACTTAAATCAGCCCCAGCATTTT. It translates to CASSPPRDLNQPQHF.